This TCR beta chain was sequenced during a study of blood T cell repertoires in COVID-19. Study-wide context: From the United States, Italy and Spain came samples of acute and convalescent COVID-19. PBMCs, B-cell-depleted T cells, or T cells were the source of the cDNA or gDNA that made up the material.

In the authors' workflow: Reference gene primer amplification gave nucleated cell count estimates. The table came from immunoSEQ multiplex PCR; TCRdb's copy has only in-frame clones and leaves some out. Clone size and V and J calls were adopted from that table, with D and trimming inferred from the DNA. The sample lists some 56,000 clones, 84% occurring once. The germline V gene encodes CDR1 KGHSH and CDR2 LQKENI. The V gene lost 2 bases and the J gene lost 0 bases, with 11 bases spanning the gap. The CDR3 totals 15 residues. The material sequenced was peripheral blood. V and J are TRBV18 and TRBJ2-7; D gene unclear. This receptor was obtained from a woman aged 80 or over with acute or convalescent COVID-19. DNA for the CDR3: TGTGCCAGCTCACCAACCTCTTTGAGCTCCTACGAGCAGTACTTC. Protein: CASSPTSLSSYEQYF.